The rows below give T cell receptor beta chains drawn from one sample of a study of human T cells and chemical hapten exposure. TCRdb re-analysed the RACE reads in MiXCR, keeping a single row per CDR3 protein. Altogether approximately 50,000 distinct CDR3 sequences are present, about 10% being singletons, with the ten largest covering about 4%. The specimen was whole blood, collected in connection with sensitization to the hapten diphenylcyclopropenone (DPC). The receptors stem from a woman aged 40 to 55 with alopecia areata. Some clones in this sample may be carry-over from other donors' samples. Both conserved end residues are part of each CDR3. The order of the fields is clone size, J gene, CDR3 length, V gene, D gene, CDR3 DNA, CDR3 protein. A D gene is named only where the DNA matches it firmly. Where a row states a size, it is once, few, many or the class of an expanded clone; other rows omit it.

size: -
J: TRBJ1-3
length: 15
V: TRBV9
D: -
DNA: TGTGCCAGCAGCGTGGGGGGTGTCTCTGGAAACACCATATATTTT
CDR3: CASSVGGVSGNTIYF

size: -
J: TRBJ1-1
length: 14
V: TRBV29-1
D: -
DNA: TGCAGCGTTGAAGATCGTCACAGCAACACTGAAGCTTTCTTT
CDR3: CSVEDRHSNTEAFF

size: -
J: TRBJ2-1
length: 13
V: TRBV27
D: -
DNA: TGTGCCAGCAGTTTCCTGGCCCCTTGGAGGCAGTTCTTC
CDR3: CASSFLAPWRQFF

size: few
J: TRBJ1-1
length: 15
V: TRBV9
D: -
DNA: TGTGCCAGCAGCGTAGGGACTGCGCCGAGAACTGAAGCTTTCTTT
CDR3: CASSVGTAPRTEAFF

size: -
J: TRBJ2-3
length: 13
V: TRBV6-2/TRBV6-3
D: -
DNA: TGTGCCAGCAGACCCAATAGGCCGGATACGCAGTATTTT
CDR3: CASRPNRPDTQYF

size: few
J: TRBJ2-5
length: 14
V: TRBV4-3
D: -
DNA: TGCGCCAGCAGCCAAGACCGGAGGGGAGAGACCCAGTACTTC
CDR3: CASSQDRRGETQYF

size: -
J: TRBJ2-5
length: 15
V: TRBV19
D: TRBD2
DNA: TGTGCCAGTAGTCGGAGCGGGAGAGGAGGAGAGACCCAGTACTTC
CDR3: CASSRSGRGGETQYF

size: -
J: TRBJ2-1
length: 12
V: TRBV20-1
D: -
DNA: TGCAGTGCTAGCTCGGGGGCCAATGAGCAGTTCTTC
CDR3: CSASSGANEQFF

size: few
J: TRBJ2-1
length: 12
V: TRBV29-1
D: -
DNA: TGCAGCGTTGCTGTTGGTCCCAATGAGCAGTTCTTC
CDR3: CSVAVGPNEQFF

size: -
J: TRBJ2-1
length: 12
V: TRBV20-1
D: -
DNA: TGCAGTTCCAAGACTAGCTACAATGAGCAGTTCTTC
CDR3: CSSKTSYNEQFF

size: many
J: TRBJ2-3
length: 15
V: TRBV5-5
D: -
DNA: TGTGCCAGCAGCACACTAGCATCTAGCACAGATACGCAGTATTTT
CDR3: CASSTLASSTDTQYF

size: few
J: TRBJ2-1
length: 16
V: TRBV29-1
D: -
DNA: TGCAGCGTTGATCTCCTAGCTAAGTACTCCTACAATGAGCAGTTCTTC
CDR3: CSVDLLAKYSYNEQFF

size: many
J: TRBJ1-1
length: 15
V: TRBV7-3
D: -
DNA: TGTGCCAGCAGCAAAGACCGGGCGATAAACACTGAAGCTTTCTTT
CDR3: CASSKDRAINTEAFF

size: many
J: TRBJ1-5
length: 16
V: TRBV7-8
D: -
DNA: TGTGCCAGCAGCTTAGGGGGGTATAGTGGCAATCAGCCCCAGCATTTT
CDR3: CASSLGGYSGNQPQHF

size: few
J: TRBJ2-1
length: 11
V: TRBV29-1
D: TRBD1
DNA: TGCAGCGCCCAGGGGGCCGGTGAGCAGTTCTTC
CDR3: CSAQGAGEQFF

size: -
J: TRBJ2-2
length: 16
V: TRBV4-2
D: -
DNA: TGTGCCAGCAGCCAAGATTCGAGCGGCAACACCGGGGAGCTGTTTTTT
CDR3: CASSQDSSGNTGELFF

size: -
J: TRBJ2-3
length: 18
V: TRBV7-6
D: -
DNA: TGTGCCAGCAGCCAACTCCCGGGGACGCTGGTCAACACAGATACGCAGTATTTT
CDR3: CASSQLPGTLVNTDTQYF

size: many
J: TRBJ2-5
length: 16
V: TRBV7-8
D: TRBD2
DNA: TGTGCCAGCAGCTTCCCGGGACTAGCTTCCCAAGAGACCCAGTACTTC
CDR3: CASSFPGLASQETQYF

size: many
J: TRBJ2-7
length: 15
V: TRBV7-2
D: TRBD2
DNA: TGTGCCAGCAGCATCGGACTAGCGGGAGGGCTGGAGCAGTACTTC
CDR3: CASSIGLAGGLEQYF

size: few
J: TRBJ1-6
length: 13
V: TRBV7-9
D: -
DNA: TGTGCCAGCAGCACGACGAAAGGTGGGGGACTCCACTTT
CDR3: CASSTTKGGGLHF

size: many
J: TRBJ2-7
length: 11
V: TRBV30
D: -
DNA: TGTGCCTGGAGTTCCGGGTACGAGCAGTACTTC
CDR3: CAWSSGYEQYF

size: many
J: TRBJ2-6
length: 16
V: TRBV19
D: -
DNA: TGTGCCAGTAGTATAGACGGCTTCTCTGGGGCCAACGTCCTGACTTTC
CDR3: CASSIDGFSGANVLTF

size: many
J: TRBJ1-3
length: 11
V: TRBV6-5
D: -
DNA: TGTGCCAGCAGTTACGGAAACACCATATATTTT
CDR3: CASSYGNTIYF

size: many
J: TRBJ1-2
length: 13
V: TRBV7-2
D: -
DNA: TGTGCCAGCAGCCCCTTCACGAGCTATGGCTACACCTTC
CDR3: CASSPFTSYGYTF

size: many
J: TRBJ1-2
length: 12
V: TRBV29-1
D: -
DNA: TGCAGCGTCCGTATAGGAGACTATGGCTACACCTTC
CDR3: CSVRIGDYGYTF

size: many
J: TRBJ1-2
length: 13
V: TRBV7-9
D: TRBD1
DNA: TGTGCGAGCACCGTACAGGGGGCTGAAGGCTACACCTTC
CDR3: CASTVQGAEGYTF

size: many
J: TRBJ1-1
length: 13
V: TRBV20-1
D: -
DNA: TGCAGTGCTGGACAGACAGGGAACACTGAAGCTTTCTTT
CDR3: CSAGQTGNTEAFF

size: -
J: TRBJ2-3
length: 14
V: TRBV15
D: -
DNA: TGTGCCACCAGCTCCACGGGAAGCACAGATACGCAGTATTTT
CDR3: CATSSTGSTDTQYF

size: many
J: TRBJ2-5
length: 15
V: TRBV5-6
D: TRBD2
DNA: TGTGCCAGCAGCTTGGAACTAGCGGGGGGAGAGACCCAGTACTTC
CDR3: CASSLELAGGETQYF

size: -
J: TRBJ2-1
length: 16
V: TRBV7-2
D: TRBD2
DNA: TGTGCCAGCAAAAGACTAGCGGGGGAGGTCTACAATGAGCAGTTCTTC
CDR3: CASKRLAGEVYNEQFF

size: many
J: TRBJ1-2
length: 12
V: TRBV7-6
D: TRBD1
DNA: TGTGCCAGCAGCTCCGGGACAGCTGGCTACACCTTC
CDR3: CASSSGTAGYTF

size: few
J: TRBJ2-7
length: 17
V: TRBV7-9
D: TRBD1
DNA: TGTGCCAGCAGCCAATTTAGCCGGACAGGCAACTCCTACGAGCAGTACTTC
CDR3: CASSQFSRTGNSYEQYF

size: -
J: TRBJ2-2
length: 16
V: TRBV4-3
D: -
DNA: TGCGCCAGCAGCCAAGACCGGGAGACTTCGACCGGGGAGCTGTTTTTT
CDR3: CASSQDRETSTGELFF

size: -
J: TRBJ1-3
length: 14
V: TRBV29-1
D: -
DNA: TGCAGCGTTGATCCGGACAATACTGGAAACACCATATATTTT
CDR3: CSVDPDNTGNTIYF